Below are 32 T cell receptor beta chains sequenced from a single sample in a study of CD8 T cells in ankylosing spondylitis. The study's findings and limits: Ankylosing spondylitis blood seemed to carry a telltale TCR beta motif made of fewer than 10 highly homologous variants.

Antigen specificity for these receptors is unknown. TCRdb re-derived calls from the 5' RACE reads in MiXCR, one entry per CDR3 protein. The sample holds roughly 440,000 distinct CDR3 sequences, more than 15% seen once. The specimen sequenced was blood, either unsorted or a sorted T cell fraction (not recorded which). Receptor source: a male donor with ankylosing spondylitis.

This clonotype has only a few counts. The V call is TRBV27, the J call TRBJ1-5, with D possibly matching TRBD1 (5 bases). V was shortened by 6 bases and J by 5 bases, with 23 bases between the two germline ends. Germline loops: CDR1 MNHEY, CDR2 SMNVEV (reference sequence). The CDR3 extends over 17 amino acids. The CDR3 coding sequence is TGTGCCAGCAGCTCCCTCCCGGGACTGCGGATAGATCAGCCCCAGCATTTT. Amino acids: CASSSLPGLRIDQPQHF.

This clonotype was picked up a small number of times. This sequence joins TRBV6-5 and TRBJ2-7; tentatively, D is TRBD1 (6 bases). From germline, CDR1 is MNHEY and CDR2 SVGAGI. Deletions cut 4 bases from V and 0 bases from J, with 22 bases between. The CDR3 loop spans 18 amino acids. CDR3 bases: TGTGCCAGCAGTTCGATTGGGTTGGGGCAGGGGAGCTCCTACGAGCAGTACTTC. This codes for CASSSIGLGQGSSYEQYF.

The V call is TRBV20-1, the J call TRBJ1-5, with 10 positions matching TRBD1. Germline V gives CDR1 DFQATT, CDR2 SNEGSKA (reference sequence). V was clipped by 5 bases and J by 6 bases; unmatched bases: 10. This CDR3 contains 15 residues. The CDR3 protein is CSASNPGQGFQPQHF. The CDR3 nucleotides read TGCAGTGCTTCAAATCCGGGACAGGGGTTTCAGCCCCAGCATTTT.

In nucleotides, the CDR3 is TGCAGTGCTTGGGACAGGGTGCCTGAGCAGTTCTTC. Translation gives CSAWDRVPEQFF. This chain connects TRBV20-1 to TRBJ2-1, with 9 positions matching TRBD1. V was clipped by 5 bases and J by 9 bases; unmatched bases: 5. Germline V gene data show CDR1 as DFQATT and CDR2 as SNEGSKA (reference sequence). The CDR3 sequence is 12 residues long.

This chain connects TRBV19 to TRBJ1-4, with D perhaps TRBD1 (5 bases). Germline V CDR1 and CDR2: LNHDA, SQIVND (reference sequence). Trimming took off 7 bases at V and 0 bases at J, with 12 bases between the two ends. The CDR3 extends over 15 amino acids. CDR3 sequence: CASKEGLATNEKLFF. CDR3 nucleotide sequence: TGTGCCAGTAAGGAGGGGCTTGCAACTAATGAAAAACTGTTTTTT.

J is TRBJ1-1 and V is TRBV4-3; TRBD1 matches 10 bases. This CDR3 spans 15 amino acids. J was trimmed by 7 bases and V by 3 bases; bases with no gene match: 8. Germline V gene lookup returns CDR1 LGHNA and CDR2 YSLEER. In DNA form, the CDR3 reads TGCGCCAGCAGCCAGTTTCACAGGACAGGGGGTGAAGCTTTCTTT. This encodes CASSQFHRTGGEAFF.

This clonotype was seen only a few times. J is TRBJ1-1 and V is TRBV25-1; D possibly corresponds to TRBD1 (5 bases). Trimming took 2 bases from V and 3 from J, leaving 16 bases between them. Germline CDR1 and CDR2: MGHDK and SYGVNS. The CDR3 contains 16 residues. The chain's CDR3 is CASSEALGGGDTEAFF. CDR3 in DNA: TGTGCCAGCAGTGAAGCCCTTGGGGGTGGGGACACTGAAGCTTTCTTT.

This clonotype was picked up a small number of times. The J gene is TRBJ1-2, the V gene TRBV6-1; D gene unclear. V was pared by 10 bases and J by 7 bases, with 13 bases between. Germline CDR1 and CDR2: MNHNS and SASEGT. The CDR3 is 11 amino acids. The CDR3 is CATSDGIGYTF. DNA for the CDR3: TGTGCCACTTCCGACGGCATTGGCTACACCTTC.

This clonotype was recorded many times. The gene calls are TRBV20-1 and TRBJ2-4, with a possible D match to TRBD1 (6 bases). From germline, CDR1 is DFQATT and CDR2 SNEGSKA (reference sequence). This CDR3 has 12 amino acids. CDR3 loop: CRRQAAKNIQYF. The CDR3, as DNA: TGCAGAAGACAGGCTGCCAAAAACATTCAGTACTTC.

This clonotype was counted only a few times. The chain couples TRBV7-9 to TRBJ2-7, with D unresolved. This CDR3 region has 16 residues. CDR1 and CDR2 (germline): SEHNR, FQNEAQ (reference sequence). Deletions cut 1 base from V and 1 base from J, with 14 bases between. CDR3 in amino acids: CASSLGPQAASYEQYF. The CDR3 DNA is TGTGCCAGCAGCTTAGGGCCCCAGGCTGCTTCCTACGAGCAGTACTTC.

The chain combines TRBV6-5 with TRBJ2-7; perhaps D is TRBD1 or TRBD2 (5 bases each). CDR1 and CDR2 from the germline V gene are MNHEY and SVGAGI. The CDR3 sequence is 13 residues long. V lost 2 bases, J lost 7 bases, and 12 bases lay in between. DNA for the CDR3: TGTGCCAGCAGTTACAGAGGGACCGGGGAGCAGTACTTC. Translating it yields CASSYRGTGEQYF.

The sample holds many counts of this clonotype. The chain has TRBV4-3 and TRBJ1-1; D possibly corresponds to TRBD1 (6 bases). This CDR3 has 16 residues. V was pared by 4 bases and J by 0 bases, with 15 bases between. Germline V gene data show CDR1 as LGHNA and CDR2 as YSLEER. The CDR3 nucleotides are TGCGCCAGCAGCCCAGGGGTAGAGTCAATGAACACTGAAGCTTTCTTT. Amino acids: CASSPGVESMNTEAFF.

This clonotype was recorded a few times. The chain joins TRBV12-3 or TRBV12-4 to TRBJ2-7; 9 bases map to TRBD1. There are 12 residues in the CDR3. V lost 8 bases and J lost 6; bases outside the gene matches: 5. CDR3 DNA: TGTGCCAGCGGACAGGGGTCCGGCGAGCAGTACTTC. It specifies CASGQGSGEQYF.

In this sample, this clonotype turned up many times. This chain uses TRBV5-1 with TRBJ2-7; TRBD2 aligns across 7 bases. Germline CDR1 and CDR2: SGHRS and YFSETQ. V lost 0 bases and J lost 3; bases outside the gene matches: 6. The CDR3 sequence is 15 residues long. DNA of the CDR3: TGCGCCAGCAGCTTGGGAGGACTAGGCAACTACGAGCAGTACTTC. This encodes CASSLGGLGNYEQYF.

The chain carries TRBV18 and TRBJ2-7; a possible D gene is TRBD2 (5 bases). Germline values: CDR1 KGHSH, CDR2 LQKENI. CDR3 length equals 16 residues. Trimming removed 2 bases from V and 7 bases from J, with 21 bases in between. In DNA form, the CDR3 reads TGTGCCAGCTCACCAAAACCGGGAACATATGGTTCTGAGCAGTACTTC. Protein: CASSPKPGTYGSEQYF.

The gene calls are TRBV20-1 and TRBJ2-2, with 8 nucleotides matching TRBD1. The CDR3 runs to 15 residues. V trimming: 2 bases; J trimming: 4 bases; junction bases outside the gene matches: 6. CDR1 and CDR2 (germline): DFQATT, SNEGSKA (reference sequence). CDR3 amino acids: CSARLTDRGTGELFF. The CDR3 coding sequence is TGCAGTGCTAGACTGACCGACAGGGGCACCGGGGAGCTGTTTTTT.

In its sample, this clonotype was seen a few times. The V call is TRBV12-3 or TRBV12-4, the J call TRBJ1-2; D is uncertain. The CDR3 has 14 amino acids. With 2 bases removed from V and 3 bases from J, the gap between germline ends came to 10 bases. The CDR3 here is CASSLLTSHYGYTF. In DNA form, the CDR3 reads TGTGCCAGCAGTTTACTTACCAGCCACTATGGCTACACCTTC.

The chain is built from TRBV29-1 and TRBJ1-1, with TRBD1 matching 10 bases. The germline V gene has CDR1 SQVTM and CDR2 ANQGSEA. Germline trimming cut 6 bases from V and 3 bases from J; bases unmatched to any gene: 7. This CDR3 contains 14 residues. The CDR3 reads CSVGRQGAYTEAFF. The CDR3 DNA sequence: TGCAGCGTAGGAAGACAGGGGGCCTACACTGAAGCTTTCTTT.

Ten or more counts support this clonotype. The chain recombines TRBV29-1 with TRBJ2-7; 10 bases align to TRBD2. The CDR3 is 12 residues long. Germline V CDR1 and CDR2: SQVTM, ANQGSEA. V trimming: 5 bases; J trimming: 5 bases; junction bases outside the gene matches: 3. The CDR3 here is CSVLAGVHEQYF. CDR3 nucleotide sequence: TGCAGCGTTCTAGCGGGAGTGCACGAGCAGTACTTC.

The chain joins TRBV9 to TRBJ2-4; TRBD2 matches 14 bases. Trimming removed 3 bases from V and 4 bases from J; junction bases left unmatched: 3. There are 16 residues in the CDR3. Looked up from germline, CDR1 is SGDLS and CDR2 is YYNGEE. The CDR3 here is CASSGTSGGRKNIQYF. In DNA form, the CDR3 reads TGTGCCAGCAGCGGGACTAGCGGGGGGAGGAAAAACATTCAGTACTTC.

This clonotype was seen more than once but under ten times. The V gene is TRBV6-1, the J gene TRBJ1-5; 7 nucleotides line up with TRBD1. The CDR3 has 14 amino acids. Germline assignment: CDR1 MNHNS and CDR2 SASEGT. The trim removed 6 bases at V and 6 bases at J, leaving 8 bases unmatched. The CDR3 loop is CASSPRGKVQPQHF. The CDR3 DNA follows: TGTGCCAGCAGCCCCAGGGGGAAGGTTCAGCCCCAGCATTTT.

This clonotype was counted many times. The chain combines TRBV12-3 or TRBV12-4 with TRBJ2-3; D tentatively reads TRBD1 or TRBD2 (5 bases each). This CDR3 has 14 amino acids. V was cut by 6 bases and J by 2 bases, with 12 bases left in between. This CDR3 is CASSRADTTDTQYF. The CDR3 DNA reads as TGTGCCAGCAGCCGAGCGGACACCACAGATACGCAGTATTTT.

The V and J genes are TRBV28 and TRBJ2-1; 12 bases fit TRBD2. CDR3 size: 14 residues. The V gene end was trimmed by 10 bases and the J gene end by 4 bases; junction bases not matched to a gene: 5. CDR1 is MDHEN, CDR2 SYDVKM, per germline. The CDR3 coding sequence is TGTGCCATTTCGACTAGCGGGAGTTACAATGAGCAGTTCTTC. It specifies CAISTSGSYNEQFF.

This clonotype was detected only a few times. The chain recombines TRBV6-1 with TRBJ2-7; D is possibly TRBD1 (5 bases). Trimming removed 6 bases at V and 3 bases at J, with 12 bases between. In germline, CDR1 is MNHNS, CDR2 SASEGT. CDR3 length: 13 residues. CDR3 in amino acids: CASRQTGYYEQYF. DNA of the CDR3: TGTGCCAGCAGACAAACAGGATACTACGAGCAGTACTTC.

This clonotype was detected only a few times. The chain combines TRBV28 with TRBJ2-7; D may match TRBD1 or TRBD2 (5 bases each). V lost 8 bases to trimming and J lost 3 bases, with 11 bases between them. Germline CDR1 reads MDHEN; CDR2 reads SYDVKM. This CDR3 has 12 residues. CDR3 protein: CASRDLVYEQYF. The CDR3 DNA reads as TGTGCCAGCCGGGACCTCGTCTACGAGCAGTACTTC. The full variable domain, in which reference TRBV28 and TRBJ2-7 provide the parts outside the CDR3, is DVKVTQSSRYLVKRTGEKVFLECVQDMDHENMFWYRQDPGLGLRLIYFSYDVKMKEKGDIPEGYSVSREKKERFSLILESASTNQTSMYLCASRDLVYEQYFGPGTRLTVT.

Turning to this clonotype: It may be a read error: a sequence one base away is much more abundant. The CDR3 sequence: CASSLTGVLGNSPLHF. CDR3 bases: TGTGCCAGCAGCTTAACGGGGGTTTTAGGTAATTCACCCCTCCACTTT. This chain connects TRBV7-2 to TRBJ1-6; possible D gene TRBD1, 5 bases. V lost 2 bases and J 6 bases, leaving 14 bases between the germline ends. Germline lookup yields CDR1 SGHTA and CDR2 FQGNSA. The CDR3 runs 16 residues.

This clonotype was counted a few times. V gene TRBV28 combines with J gene TRBJ1-5; 7 nucleotides line up with TRBD1. CDR3 size: 14 residues. Germline CDR1 reads MDHEN; CDR2 reads SYDVKM. The trim removed 5 bases at V and 6 bases at J, leaving 7 bases unmatched. The CDR3 spells CASSVGGSSQPQHF. The CDR3 DNA reads as TGTGCCAGCAGTGTAGGGGGCTCGAGTCAGCCCCAGCATTTT.

The rearrangement joins TRBV6-2 or TRBV6-3 to TRBJ2-3, with 7 nucleotides matching TRBD2. The CDR3 runs to 15 residues. Losses at the gene ends were 2 bases for V and 5 bases for J; bases not matched to a gene: 7. CDR1 and CDR2 (germline): MNHEY, SVGEGT. CDR3 residues: CASSYPAGLRDTQYF. DNA of the CDR3: TGTGCCAGCAGTTACCCAGCGGGATTACGAGATACGCAGTATTTT.

The chain is built from TRBV18 and TRBJ2-7; 7 bases line up with TRBD1. The germline CDR1 and CDR2 sequences are KGHSH and LQKENI. CDR3 size: 14 residues. Trimming at V came to 5 bases and at J to 2 bases, leaving 6 bases not matched to a gene. The CDR3 DNA reads as TGTGCCAGCTCAGCACAGGGGAGAGCCTACGAGCAGTACTTC. It is translated as CASSAQGRAYEQYF.

The rearrangement links TRBV20-1 to TRBJ2-5; 9 positions agree with TRBD1. V was pared by 5 bases and J by 0 bases, with 22 bases of the junction left unmatched. CDR3 length: 20 residues. CDR1 is DFQATT, CDR2 SNEGSKA, per germline (reference sequence). The CDR3 coding sequence is TGCAGTGCTCTCCCGGGTGTTGGGACAGGGCCATCAAAGTACCAAGAGACCCAGTACTTC. Protein: CSALPGVGTGPSKYQETQYF.

This clonotype was observed at least ten times. The chain is built from TRBV24-1 and TRBJ2-2; the match to TRBD1 covers 9 bases. Germline V gene lookup returns CDR1 KGHDR and CDR2 SFDVKD. With 7 bases clipped from V and 4 bases from J, the junction kept 3 bases outside the gene matches. The CDR3 totals 14 residues. For the CDR3, the DNA is TGTGCCACCAGGGGACAGGGCGGCACCGGGGAGCTGTTTTTT. This codes for CATRGQGGTGELFF.

This clonotype came up a few times. This rearrangement joins TRBV29-1 to TRBJ2-1; 11 bases align to TRBD2. This CDR3 has 16 amino acids. CDR1 SQVTM and CDR2 ANQGSEA come from the germline V gene. J was trimmed by 0 bases and V by 4 bases; bases with no gene match: 5. CDR3 DNA: TGCAGCGTTGGGACTAGCGGGCCTCGCTCCTACAATGAGCAGTTCTTC. Protein product: CSVGTSGPRSYNEQFF.